This TCR beta chain comes out of a study of shared clonotypes between healthy human individuals. The ends were cut back, 1 base at V and 5 bases at J, with 9 bases in the middle. The CDR3 sequence is 14 residues long. The germline V gene has CDR1 SGHDN and CDR2 FVKESK. Donors were healthy HIV-negative adults without recent acute infections or vaccinations. Assay execution took place at the deep level. The protocol was immunoSEQ multiplex PCR, while the TCRdb copy is restricted to in-frame clones and leaves out a portion. The sample lists about 2.4 million clones, more than 85% seen once, with 0.36% in the top ten.

The chain uses TRBV14 and TRBJ2-1, with no clear D. The clonotype comes from a man aged 18 to 29 in good health. Some clones in this sample may be carry-over from other donors' samples. The material sequenced was naive CD4+ T cells from PBMCs. The subset is: CD45RA+ positively selected. The CDR3: CASSQVNENNEQFF. The CDR3 coding sequence is TGTGCCAGCAGCCAAGTGAATGAAAACAATGAGCAGTTCTTC.